This T cell receptor (beta chain) was documented in a study of tumor and adjacent non-tumor tissue in lung cancer. Whole-study results and caveats: In normal lung, the top 100 clones were significantly more dominant than in tumor.

A note on this clonotype: The antigen remains unidentified. At one of its ends the junction is not consistent with the germline gene, which may arise from a read error.

CDR3 length equals 14 residues. Germline V gene data show CDR1 as MNHEY and CDR2 as SVGEGT. TCRbeta libraries were built with three rounds of nested PCR, modified from ARM-PCR. TCRdb re-derived calls from the multiplex PCR reads in MiXCR, one entry per CDR3 protein. The sample consists of approximately 120,000 distinct CDR3 sequences, approximately 71% of them appearing once. No cell sorting was done before RNA was extracted from the tissue. V and J are TRBV6-2 or TRBV6-3 and TRBJ2-3, with a possible D match to TRBD2 (7 bases). Sequencing input: lung tumor tissue. The source is a woman aged 55-70 years with non-small cell lung cancer. CDR3 protein: CASRGGGGPDTQYF. The CDR3 coding sequence is TGCGCCAGCCGAGGGGGGGGAGGGCCGGATACGCAGTATTTT.